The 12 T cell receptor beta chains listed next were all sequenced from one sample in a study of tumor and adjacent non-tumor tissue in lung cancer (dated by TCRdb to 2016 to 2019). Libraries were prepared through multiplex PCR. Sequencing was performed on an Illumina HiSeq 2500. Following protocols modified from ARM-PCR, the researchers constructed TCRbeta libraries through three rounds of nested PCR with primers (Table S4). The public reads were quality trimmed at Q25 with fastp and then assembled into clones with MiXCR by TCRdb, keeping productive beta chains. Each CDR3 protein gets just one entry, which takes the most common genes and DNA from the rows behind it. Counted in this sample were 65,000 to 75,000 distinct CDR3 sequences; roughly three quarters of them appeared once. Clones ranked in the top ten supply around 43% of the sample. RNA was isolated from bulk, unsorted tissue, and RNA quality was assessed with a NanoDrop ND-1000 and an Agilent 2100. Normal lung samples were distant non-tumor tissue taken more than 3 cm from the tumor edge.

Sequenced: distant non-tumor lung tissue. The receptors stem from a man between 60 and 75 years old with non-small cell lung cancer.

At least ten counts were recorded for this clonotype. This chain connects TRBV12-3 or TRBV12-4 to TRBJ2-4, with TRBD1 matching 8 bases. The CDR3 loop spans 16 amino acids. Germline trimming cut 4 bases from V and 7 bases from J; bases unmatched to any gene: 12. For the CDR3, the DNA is TGTGCCAGCAGTTCCCCAGGGGGCAATGGAGAGAACATTCAGTACTTC. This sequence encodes CASSSPGGNGENIQYF.

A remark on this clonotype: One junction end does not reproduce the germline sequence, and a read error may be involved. The CDR3 is CASGPASISQENQYF. The CDR3 DNA sequence: TGTGCCAGCGGTCCAGCCTCGATCAGCCAAGAGAACCAGTACTTC. The chain employs TRBV6-5 and TRBJ2-5; D is unresolved. This CDR3 is 15 amino acids long. Germline-derived CDR1 and CDR2 are MNHEY and SVGAGI.

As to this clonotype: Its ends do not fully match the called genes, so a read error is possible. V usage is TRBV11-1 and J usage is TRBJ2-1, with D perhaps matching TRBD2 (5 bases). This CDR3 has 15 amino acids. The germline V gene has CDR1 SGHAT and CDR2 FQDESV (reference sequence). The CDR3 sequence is CASSFDTNSANEQFF. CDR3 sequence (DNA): TGTGCCAGTAGCTTCGACACCAATAGCGCCAATGAGCAGTTCTTC.

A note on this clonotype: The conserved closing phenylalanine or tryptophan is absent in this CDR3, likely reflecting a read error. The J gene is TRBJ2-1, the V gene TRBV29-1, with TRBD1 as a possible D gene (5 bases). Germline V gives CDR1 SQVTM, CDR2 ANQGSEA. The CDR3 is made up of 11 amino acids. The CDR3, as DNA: TGCAGCACGGACACCTACGATGAGCAGTTCTTA. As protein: CSTDTYDEQFL.

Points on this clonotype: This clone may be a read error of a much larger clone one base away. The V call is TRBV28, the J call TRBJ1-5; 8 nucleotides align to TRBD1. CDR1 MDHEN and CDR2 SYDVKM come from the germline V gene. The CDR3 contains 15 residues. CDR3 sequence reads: CANSFPRGRAQPQHF. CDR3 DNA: TGTGCCAACAGTTTTCCCAGGGGGCGAGCTCAGCCCCAGCATTTT.

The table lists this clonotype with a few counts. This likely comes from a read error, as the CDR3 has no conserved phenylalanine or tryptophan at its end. CDR3 amino acids: CASSPSGGNQPQHS. The CDR3 DNA reads as TGCGCCAGCAGCCCATCCGGGGGCAATCAGCCCCAGCATTCT. The chain employs TRBV4-2 and TRBJ1-5; D is undetermined. The CDR3 length is 14 residues. Germline CDR1 and CDR2: LGHNA and YNFKEQ.

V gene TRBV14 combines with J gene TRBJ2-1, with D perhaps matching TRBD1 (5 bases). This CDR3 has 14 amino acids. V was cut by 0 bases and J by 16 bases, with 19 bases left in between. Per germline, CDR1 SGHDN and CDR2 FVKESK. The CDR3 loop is CASSQDNQGHERFF. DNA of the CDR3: TGTGCCAGCAGCCAAGATAATCAGGGCCATGAGCGCTTCTTC.

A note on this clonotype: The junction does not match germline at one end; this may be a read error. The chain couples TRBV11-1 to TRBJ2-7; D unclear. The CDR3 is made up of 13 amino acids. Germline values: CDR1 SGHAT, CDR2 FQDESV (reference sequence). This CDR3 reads CAGSLNIYGEQYF. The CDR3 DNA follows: TGTGCCGGCAGCTTAAATATTTACGGCGAGCAATACTTT.

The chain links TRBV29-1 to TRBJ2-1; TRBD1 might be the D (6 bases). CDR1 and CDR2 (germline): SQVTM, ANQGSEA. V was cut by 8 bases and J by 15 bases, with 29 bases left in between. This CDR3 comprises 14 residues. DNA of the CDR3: TGCAGCATTTGGCTGGGGGCGCAGGGCAATGAACCGTTCTTC. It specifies CSIWLGAQGNEPFF.

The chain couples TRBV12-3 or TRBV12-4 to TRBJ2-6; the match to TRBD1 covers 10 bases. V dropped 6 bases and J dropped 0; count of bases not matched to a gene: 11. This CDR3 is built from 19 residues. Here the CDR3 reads CASRHTGQGTISGANVLTF. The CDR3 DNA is TGTGCCAGCAGGCATACGGGACAGGGGACTATCTCTGGGGCCAACGTCCTGACTTTC.

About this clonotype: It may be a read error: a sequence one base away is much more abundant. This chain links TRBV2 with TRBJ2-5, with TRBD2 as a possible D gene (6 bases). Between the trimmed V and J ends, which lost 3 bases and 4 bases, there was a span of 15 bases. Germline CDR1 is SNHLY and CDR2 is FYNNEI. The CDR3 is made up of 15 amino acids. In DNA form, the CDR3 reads TGTGCCAGCAGTGAGCATAGGGGACTCACAGAGACCCAGTACTTC. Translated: CASSEHRGLTETQYF.

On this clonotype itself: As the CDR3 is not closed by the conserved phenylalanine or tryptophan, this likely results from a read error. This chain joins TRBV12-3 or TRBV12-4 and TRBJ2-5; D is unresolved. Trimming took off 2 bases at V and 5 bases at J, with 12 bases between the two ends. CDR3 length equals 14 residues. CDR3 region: CASSLLSGRETQYV. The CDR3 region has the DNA TGTGCCAGCAGTTTACTCTCAGGTCGGGAGACCCAGTACGTC.